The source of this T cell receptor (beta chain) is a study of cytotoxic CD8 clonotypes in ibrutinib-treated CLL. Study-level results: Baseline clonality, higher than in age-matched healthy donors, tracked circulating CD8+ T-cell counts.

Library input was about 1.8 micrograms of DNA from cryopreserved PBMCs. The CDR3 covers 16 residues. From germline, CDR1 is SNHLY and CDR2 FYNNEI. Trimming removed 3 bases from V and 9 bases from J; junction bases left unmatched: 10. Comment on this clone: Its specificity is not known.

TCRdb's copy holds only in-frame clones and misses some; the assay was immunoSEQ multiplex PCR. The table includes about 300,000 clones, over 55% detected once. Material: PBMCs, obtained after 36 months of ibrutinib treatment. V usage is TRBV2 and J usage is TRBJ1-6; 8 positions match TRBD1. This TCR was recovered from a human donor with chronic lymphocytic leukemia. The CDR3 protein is CASSDWVGQGISPLHF. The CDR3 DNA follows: TGTGCCAGCAGTGATTGGGTAGGACAGGGAATTTCACCCCTCCACTTT.